One sample yielded the 25 T cell receptor beta chains listed below, sequenced in a study of shared clonotypes between healthy human individuals. The protocol was immunoSEQ multiplex PCR, while the TCRdb copy is restricted to in-frame clones and leaves out a portion. The profile covers 2 million to 2.5 million clones, with around 95% appearing a single time and 0.13% taken by the ten largest. The sequenced sample was naive CD4+ T cells sorted from blood. Subset of the sample: CD45RA+ positively selected. The origin of the receptors is a man younger than 30 in good health.

V usage is TRBV10-3 and J usage is TRBJ1-2; D not certain. The CDR3 is 13 residues long. Germline V CDR1 and CDR2: ENHRY, SYGVKD. The V end was cut by 2 bases, the J end by 7 bases, with 11 bases between. The CDR3 sequence is CAISEQGISGYTF. The DNA for the CDR3 is TGTGCCATCAGTGAGCAAGGGATCTCTGGCTACACCTTC.

This clone was seen more than once but under ten times. V gene TRBV30 combines with J gene TRBJ1-6, with a weak D call TRBD1 (5 bases). This CDR3 has 15 amino acids. The germline CDR1 and CDR2 sequences are GTSNPN and SVGIG (reference sequence). Deletions cut 0 bases from V and 10 bases from J, with 16 bases between. CDR3 nucleotide sequence: TGTGCCTGGAGTGTAGACTTCAGGGCTGACTCACCCCTCCACTTT. This codes for CAWSVDFRADSPLHF.

The chain recombines TRBV5-1 with TRBJ1-3, with D unresolved. V lost 0 bases and J lost 2, with 9 bases in between. Germline lookup yields CDR1 SGHRS and CDR2 YFSETQ. This CDR3 region has 15 residues. In DNA, the CDR3 is TGCGCCAGCAGCTTGGAAAGGGCCCCTGGAAACACCATATATTTT. As protein: CASSLERAPGNTIYF.

With respect to this clone: Other DNA sequences of this sample code for an identical CDR3. The gene calls are TRBV11-2 and TRBJ1-5; tentative D call: TRBD1 (5 bases). The CDR3 has 13 amino acids. With 0 bases removed from V and 6 bases from J, the gap between germline ends came to 6 bases. Germline CDR1 SGHAT, CDR2 FQNNGV. CDR3 region: CASSLERGQPQHF. The CDR3 bases are TGTGCCAGCAGCTTAGAAAGGGGTCAGCCCCAGCATTTT.

This rearrangement joins TRBV7-2 to TRBJ1-3, with D uncertain. CDR1 SGHTA and CDR2 FQGNSA come from the germline V gene. V lost 5 bases to trimming and J lost 0 bases, with 8 bases between them. The CDR3 is made up of 14 amino acids. The CDR3 sequence is CASSVVVSGNTIYF. CDR3 in DNA: TGTGCCAGCAGCGTGGTTGTCTCTGGAAACACCATATATTTT.

Note on this clone: Other nucleotide sequences from this sample produce the same CDR3. This chain joins TRBV5-1 and TRBJ2-2, with D tentatively TRBD1 (5 bases). There are 14 residues in the CDR3. The V gene's germline CDR1 is SGHRS and CDR2 YFSETQ. V lost 2 bases to trimming and J lost 5 bases, with 10 bases between them. The CDR3 spells CASSFQGATGELFF. The DNA of the CDR3 is TGCGCCAGCAGCTTTCAGGGCGCGACCGGGGAGCTGTTTTTT.

The rearrangement links TRBV28 to TRBJ1-5, with 7 positions matching TRBD1. The V gene's germline CDR1 is MDHEN and CDR2 SYDVKM. V was clipped by 3 bases and J by 2 bases; unmatched bases: 7. The CDR3 has 16 amino acids. The CDR3 sequence is CASSFYHRGGNQPQHF. The DNA of the CDR3 is TGTGCCAGCAGTTTTTACCACAGGGGTGGCAATCAGCCCCAGCATTTT.

The V gene is TRBV5-4, the J gene TRBJ1-4; D is possibly TRBD1 (5 bases). Germline loops: CDR1 SGHNT, CDR2 YYREEE (reference sequence). This CDR3 has 14 residues. V was pared by 5 bases and J by 4 bases, with 12 bases between. The DNA of the CDR3 is TGTGCCAGCAGACCCGACAGCCGTAATGAAAAACTGTTTTTT. It translates to CASRPDSRNEKLFF.

The genes are TRBV7-8 and TRBJ1-5; D remains ambiguous. Trimming removed 5 bases at V and 3 bases at J, with 14 bases between. The germline CDR1 and CDR2 sequences are SGHVS and FQNEAQ. The CDR3 runs to 15 residues. The CDR3 DNA reads TGTGCCAGCAGCCCCGCCCTACGAGACAATCAGCCCCAGCATTTT. It specifies CASSPALRDNQPQHF.

This chain links TRBV4-3 with TRBJ2-7, with D tentatively TRBD1 (6 bases). The CDR3 runs to 15 residues. Germline loops: CDR1 LGHNA, CDR2 YSLEER. The ends were cut back, 0 bases at V and 2 bases at J, with 11 bases in the middle. CDR3 residues: CASSQEKQGAYEQYF. As DNA, the CDR3 is TGCGCCAGCAGCCAAGAAAAACAGGGCGCCTACGAGCAGTACTTC.

About this clone itself: Other DNA variants within this sample encode the same CDR3. The gene calls are TRBV29-1 and TRBJ2-3, with D unclear. The CDR3 runs 13 residues. Germline V gene data show CDR1 as SQVTM and CDR2 as ANQGSEA. V was clipped by 3 bases and J by 2 bases, with 9 bases between them. Written as DNA, the CDR3 is TGCAGCGTTGAGGGCAGAGTCACAGATACGCAGTATTTT. Amino acids: CSVEGRVTDTQYF.

On this clone: The sample carries other DNA sequences with the same CDR3. The genes are TRBV28 and TRBJ2-5; 12 nucleotides line up with TRBD2. The germline gives CDR1 MDHEN, CDR2 SYDVKM. The CDR3 is made up of 15 amino acids. V lost 4 bases to trimming and J lost 5 bases; unmatched junction nucleotides: 5. Here the CDR3 reads CASSSRLAGVETQYF. The CDR3, as DNA: TGTGCCAGCAGTTCCAGACTAGCGGGGGTGGAGACCCAGTACTTC.

This chain connects TRBV19 to TRBJ1-4; 7 bases agree with TRBD1. V trimming: 7 bases; J trimming: 5 bases; junction bases outside the gene matches: 13. The CDR3 length is 16 residues. From germline, CDR1 is LNHDA and CDR2 SQIVND (reference sequence). The CDR3 DNA follows: TGTGCCAGTAAGGAGACAGGGATCATAGTAAATGAAAAACTGTTTTTT. This codes for CASKETGIIVNEKLFF.

The chain employs TRBV19 and TRBJ2-2; 8 bases fit TRBD1. The CDR3 totals 15 residues. The germline V gene encodes CDR1 LNHDA and CDR2 SQIVND (reference sequence). V shed 3 bases, J shed 1 base, and the junction held 1 base outside the gene matches. The chain's CDR3 is CASSMGTGNTGELFF. CDR3 nucleotides: TGTGCCAGTAGTATGGGGACAGGGAACACCGGGGAGCTGTTTTTT.

Only a few counts were recorded for this clone. Other DNA sequences in the sample encode the same CDR3. The genes are TRBV30 and TRBJ1-4; 7 bases are shared with TRBD1. Germline-derived CDR1 and CDR2 are GTSNPN and SVGIG (reference sequence). The V gene end was trimmed by 0 bases and the J gene end by 8 bases; junction bases not matched to a gene: 0. This CDR3 has 12 amino acids. The chain's CDR3 is CAWSVQGEKLFF. CDR3 sequence (DNA): TGTGCCTGGAGTGTACAGGGGGAAAAACTGTTTTTT.

With regard to this clone: Other DNA sequences in this sample translate to the same CDR3. DNA of the CDR3: TGTGCCAGCAGTTATGAGGCGAATTCACCCCTCCACTTT. This gives the protein CASSYEANSPLHF. V is TRBV6-5 and J is TRBJ1-6; D unresolved. The CDR3 consists of 13 residues. Trimming removed 3 bases from V and 7 bases from J, with 7 bases in between. Per the germline V gene, CDR1 is MNHEY and CDR2 is SVGAGI.

About this clone: One junction end does not reproduce the germline sequence, and a read error may be involved. This chain links TRBV7-7 with TRBJ2-3; 8 bases map to TRBD2. Germline CDR1 SSHAT, CDR2 FNYEAQ (reference sequence). The CDR3 totals 15 residues. In nucleotides, the CDR3 is TGTGCTAGCAGCTTGGTAGCGGGGCCCACAGATACGCAGTATTTT. Protein: CASSLVAGPTDTQYF.

V gene TRBV10-3 combines with J gene TRBJ1-2, with D maybe TRBD1 (5 bases). In germline, CDR1 is ENHRY, CDR2 SYGVKD. CDR3 length: 12 residues. Trimming took off 10 bases at V and 4 bases at J, with 13 bases between the two ends. CDR3 bases: TGTGCCACCGCGACAGTTGGCTATGGCTACACCTTC. Amino acid sequence: CATATVGYGYTF.

The V call is TRBV27, the J call TRBJ1-2, with D unresolved. CDR1 is MNHEY, CDR2 SMNVEV, per germline (reference sequence). The V end lost 10 bases, the J end lost 7 bases, and 19 bases lay between the germline ends. The CDR3 consists of 13 residues. The chain's CDR3 is CATSPFAWGGYTF. Here the CDR3 DNA reads TGTGCCACCAGCCCGTTCGCCTGGGGTGGCTACACCTTC.

The chain uses TRBV9 and TRBJ2-3; no clear D. Trimming took off 1 base at V and 4 bases at J, with 13 bases between the two ends. The CDR3 has 15 residues. Germline assignment: CDR1 SGDLS and CDR2 YYNGEE. As DNA, the CDR3 is TGTGCCAGCAGCGTATTGGGTGAAGTTGCAGATACGCAGTATTTT. Translated, it gives CASSVLGEVADTQYF.

The J gene is TRBJ1-1, the V gene TRBV2, with 8 bases lining up with TRBD1. This CDR3 contains 13 residues. Germline-derived CDR1 and CDR2 are SNHLY and FYNNEI. V shed 7 bases and J 3 bases; nucleotides not matched to a gene: 4. The chain's CDR3 is CASKDRVDTEAFF. The CDR3 DNA is TGTGCCAGCAAGGACAGGGTGGACACTGAAGCTTTCTTT. The whole variable domain, filled in from reference TRBV2 and TRBJ1-1, reads EPEVTQTPSHQVTQMGQEVILRCVPISNHLYFYWYRQILGQKVEFLVSFYNNEISEKSEIFDDQFSVERPDGSNFTLKIRSTKLEDSAMYFCASKDRVDTEAFFGQGTRLTVV.

This clone showed up just once. The chain links TRBV6-5 to TRBJ2-7; TRBD2 is a possible D gene (5 bases). Germline V gene lookup returns CDR1 MNHEY and CDR2 SVGAGI. V was cut by 0 bases and J by 4 bases, with 16 bases left in between. The CDR3 has 16 residues. DNA of the CDR3: TGTGCCAGCAGTTACTCAGCGGCCTCCACAAATTACGAGCAGTACTTC. Protein product: CASSYSAASTNYEQYF.

The rearrangement joins TRBV28 to TRBJ2-2; 10 bases fit TRBD2. Per germline, CDR1 MDHEN and CDR2 SYDVKM. CDR3 length: 16 amino acids. V dropped 5 bases and J dropped 0; count of bases not matched to a gene: 3. The CDR3 here is CASSPSGGSNTGELFF. DNA of the CDR3: TGTGCCAGCAGTCCTAGCGGGGGTTCGAACACCGGGGAGCTGTTTTTT.

CDR3 sequence reads: CASSFGGGFYNEQFF. CDR3 DNA: TGTGCCAGCAGTTTCGGCGGGGGTTTCTACAATGAGCAGTTCTTC. The gene calls are TRBV28 and TRBJ2-1, with 7 bases that match TRBD2. CDR1 is MDHEN and CDR2 is SYDVKM in the germline V gene. J lost 3 bases, V lost 3 bases, and 5 bases had no gene match. The CDR3 length is 15 residues. Full variable domain (outside the CDR3, taken from reference TRBV28 and TRBJ2-1): DVKVTQSSRYLVKRTGEKVFLECVQDMDHENMFWYRQDPGLGLRLIYFSYDVKMKEKGDIPEGYSVSREKKERFSLILESASTNQTSMYLCASSFGGGFYNEQFFGPGTRLTVL.

Note on this clone: Additional DNA sequences in this sample encode the identical CDR3. The chain combines TRBV19 with TRBJ2-5; D not resolved. Trimming removed 6 bases at V and 5 bases at J, with 7 bases between. The CDR3 runs to 11 residues. Per the germline V gene, CDR1 is LNHDA and CDR2 is SQIVND (reference sequence). The DNA of the CDR3 is TGTGCCAGTAGGTCCGGGGAGACCCAGTACTTC. It specifies CASRSGETQYF.